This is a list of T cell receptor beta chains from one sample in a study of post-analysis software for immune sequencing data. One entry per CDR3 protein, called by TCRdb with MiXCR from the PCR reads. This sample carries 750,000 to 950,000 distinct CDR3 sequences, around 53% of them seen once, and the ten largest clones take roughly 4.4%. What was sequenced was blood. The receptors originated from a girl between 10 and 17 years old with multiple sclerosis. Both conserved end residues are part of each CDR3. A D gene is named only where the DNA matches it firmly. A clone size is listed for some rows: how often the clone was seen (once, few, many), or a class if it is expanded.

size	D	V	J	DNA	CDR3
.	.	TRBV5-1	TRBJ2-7	TGCGCCAGCAGCCCGACCCTCTCTGGACTACTTCGCGAGCAGTACTTC	CASSPTLSGLLREQYF
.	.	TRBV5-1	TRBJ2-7	TGCGCCAGCAGCCTCCTCGGCGGGGATCCTACCTACGAGCAGTACTTC	CASSLLGGDPTYEQYF
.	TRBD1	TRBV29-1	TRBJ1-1	TGCAGCGTTGGCAGACAGGGTCATAACACTGAAGCTTTCTTT	CSVGRQGHNTEAFF
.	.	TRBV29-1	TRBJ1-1	TGCAGCGTTGAAAGGCGGGTTTCGGACACTGAAGCTTTCTTT	CSVERRVSDTEAFF
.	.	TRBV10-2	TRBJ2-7	TGCGCCAGCAGTGATCCGACATACTACGAGCAGTACTTC	CASSDPTYYEQYF
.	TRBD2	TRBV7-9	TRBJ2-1	TGTGCCAGCGGACTAGCGGCAACCTACAATGAGCAGTTCTTC	CASGLAATYNEQFF
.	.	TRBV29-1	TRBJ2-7	TGCAGCGTTGAAGAGGTGGGGGCCCAGGCCAGGGCCGAGCAGTACTTC	CSVEEVGAQARAEQYF
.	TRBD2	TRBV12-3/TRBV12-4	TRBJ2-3	TGTGCCAGCAGTCCCGATCTTAGCGGGGTTGACACAGATACGCAGTATTTT	CASSPDLSGVDTDTQYF
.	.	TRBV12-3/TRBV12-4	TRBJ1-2	TGTGCCAGCAGCTACACCAAGGGGGGCTACACCTTC	CASSYTKGGYTF
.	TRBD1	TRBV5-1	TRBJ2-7	TGCGCCAGCAGCTTGGGTGACAGGGCCGAGCAGTACTTC	CASSLGDRAEQYF
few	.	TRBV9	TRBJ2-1	TGTGCCAGCAGCGTAGTCGGGACCTACAATGAGCAGTTCTTC	CASSVVGTYNEQFF
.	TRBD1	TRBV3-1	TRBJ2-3	TGTGCCAGCAGCCAAGGACAGGGTAGTTGGGCAGATACGCAGTATTTT	CASSQGQGSWADTQYF
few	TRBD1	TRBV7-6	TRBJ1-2	TGTGCCAGCAGCCAGACAGGGGGTGGGGGCTACACCTTC	CASSQTGGGGYTF
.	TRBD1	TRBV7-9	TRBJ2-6	TGTGCCAGCAGTTCTTACAGGGGGCAAACTGGGGCCAACGTCCTGACTTTC	CASSSYRGQTGANVLTF
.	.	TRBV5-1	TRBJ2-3	TGCGCCAGCAGCCGATTCTCCGCAGATACGCAGTATTTT	CASSRFSADTQYF
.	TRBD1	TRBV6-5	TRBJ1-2	TGTGCCAGCAGTTACTCCAAGCCCGGGACAGGGCCCACCTATGGCTACACCTTC	CASSYSKPGTGPTYGYTF
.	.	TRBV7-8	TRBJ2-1	TGTGCCAGCAGCTTAACTAGGTTATACAATGAGCAGTTCTTC	CASSLTRLYNEQFF
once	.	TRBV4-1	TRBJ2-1	TGCGCCAGCAGCCACGGGCGCCTTGGGAACAATGAGCAGTTCTTC	CASSHGRLGNNEQFF